This T cell receptor beta chain was identified in a study of T cell responses to AZD1222 COVID-19 vaccine. At the level of the study: Second-dose intervals of approximately 4 or approximately 12 weeks were pooled.

Profiled with immunoSEQ multiplex PCR; TCRdb holds only in-frame clones, not every one. The profile shows around 100,000 clones, 80% to 95% of them singletons. Trimming took off 6 bases at V and 2 bases at J, with 8 bases between the two ends. The CDR3 consists of 13 residues. Germline V gene data show CDR1 as MNHEY and CDR2 as SMNVEV (reference sequence). Study-wide results and caveats: The number of AZD1222 recipients seropositive at baseline was only 5 to 7. Donors skewed white British and female; clonal diversity was possibly underestimated. After two AZD1222 doses, spike-specific TCR breadth and depth rose versus day 0.

Concerning this clone itself: Its specificity is not known.

This specimen consisted of peripheral blood, obtained on day 0 of AZD1222 vaccination. J is TRBJ1-5 and V is TRBV27; maybe TRBD1 (6 bases). The receptor's source is an adult in good health. The CDR3 DNA reads as TGTGCCAGCAGGCGACAGGGCAATCAGCCCCAGCATTTT. Protein product: CASRRQGNQPQHF.